This TCR beta chain was identified in a study of cytomegalovirus exposure and HLA in healthy donors. Study overall: An earlier analysis identified 120 million or so unique TCR beta sequences in about 200 million T cells. Points from the study as a whole: The authors later found most CMV-associated TCR beta chains appeared HLA-restricted. Presence/absence results assume similar sequencing depth per donor, which may not hold.

60 Vbeta and 13 Jbeta primers were used in PCR. Sequencing used immunoSEQ multiplex PCR; TCRdb keeps in-frame clones, though not all of them. The sample yields about 50,000 clones, roughly 81% seen once. CDR3 size: 13 residues. The germline V gene has CDR1 ENHRY and CDR2 SYGVKD. After removal of 6 bases from V and 7 bases from J, the junction contained 6 bases not matched to a gene. This clone was detected only once. The antigen is undetermined. This clonotype was obtained from a woman aged 40 to 50 in good health and CMV-seropositive. The sample was PBMCs. The gene calls are TRBV10-3 and TRBJ2-1, with 7 bases aligning to TRBD2. In DNA form, the CDR3 reads TGTGCCATCAGAAGCGGGACGGGGAATGAGCAGTTCTTC. Protein: CAIRSGTGNEQFF.